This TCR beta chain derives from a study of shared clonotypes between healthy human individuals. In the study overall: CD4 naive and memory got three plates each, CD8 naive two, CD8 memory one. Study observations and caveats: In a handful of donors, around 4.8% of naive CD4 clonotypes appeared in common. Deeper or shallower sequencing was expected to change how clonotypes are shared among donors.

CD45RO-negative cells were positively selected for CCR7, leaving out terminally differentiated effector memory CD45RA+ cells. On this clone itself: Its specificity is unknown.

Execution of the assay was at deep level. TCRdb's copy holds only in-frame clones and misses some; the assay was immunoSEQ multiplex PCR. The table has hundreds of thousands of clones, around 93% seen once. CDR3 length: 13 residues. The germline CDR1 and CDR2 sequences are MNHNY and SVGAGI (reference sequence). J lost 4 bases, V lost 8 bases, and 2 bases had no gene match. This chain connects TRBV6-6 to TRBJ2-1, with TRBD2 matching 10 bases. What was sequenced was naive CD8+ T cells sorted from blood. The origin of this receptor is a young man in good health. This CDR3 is CASGTSVYNEQFF. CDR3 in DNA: TGTGCCAGCGGGACTAGCGTGTACAATGAGCAGTTCTTC.